The sequence of this T cell receptor (beta chain) was determined in a study of OX40 agonist ivuxolimab in advanced cancers. General study findings and limits: Expanded peripheral T cell antigen specificity was not determined.

Assay used: immunoSEQ multiplex PCR; TCRdb lists only in-frame clones, some missing. The data hold 65,000 to 95,000 clones, with over 75% observed a single time. Germline values: CDR1 SEHNR, CDR2 FQNEAQ (reference sequence). CDR3 length equals 14 residues. J gave up 2 bases and V 7 bases, and 8 bases lay outside the gene matches. Note on this clone: What it recognizes is unknown.

Autoimmune disease history or systemic immunosuppression led to patient exclusion. The chain has TRBV7-9 and TRBJ2-7; 7 bases align to TRBD2. This TCR was recovered from an adult with an advanced solid tumor such as melanoma, head and neck, liver or kidney cancer. Sequenced here: CD4+ or CD8+ T cells sorted from blood, sampled in a trial of the OX40 agonist ivuxolimab. The CDR3 region is CASTSRDYTYEQYF. The CDR3 DNA follows: TGTGCCAGCACCTCCCGGGACTACACCTACGAGCAGTACTTC.